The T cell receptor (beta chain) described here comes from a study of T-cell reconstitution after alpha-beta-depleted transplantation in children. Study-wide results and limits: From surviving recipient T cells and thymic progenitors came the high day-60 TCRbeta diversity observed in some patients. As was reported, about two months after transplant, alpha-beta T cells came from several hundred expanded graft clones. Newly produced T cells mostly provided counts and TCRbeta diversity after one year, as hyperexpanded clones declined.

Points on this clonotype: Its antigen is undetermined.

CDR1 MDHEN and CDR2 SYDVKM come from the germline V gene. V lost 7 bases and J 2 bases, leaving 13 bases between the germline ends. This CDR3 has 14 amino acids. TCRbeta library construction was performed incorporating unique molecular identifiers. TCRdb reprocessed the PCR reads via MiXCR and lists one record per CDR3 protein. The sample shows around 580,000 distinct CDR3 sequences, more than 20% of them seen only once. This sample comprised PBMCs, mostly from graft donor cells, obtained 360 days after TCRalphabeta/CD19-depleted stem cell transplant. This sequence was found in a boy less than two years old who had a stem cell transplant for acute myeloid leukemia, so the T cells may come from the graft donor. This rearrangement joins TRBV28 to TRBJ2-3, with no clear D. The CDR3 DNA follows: TGTGCCAGCACCCCCTTAGACCCCACAGATACGCAGTATTTT. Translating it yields CASTPLDPTDTQYF.